Following are 2 T cell receptor beta chains from one sample sequenced in a study of blood T cell dynamics during melanoma immunotherapy. Time point specified: pre-treatment baseline. Clones were sequenced by immunoSEQ multiplex PCR, and TCRdb holds only the in-frame ones, with some missing. The sample contains approximately 15,000 clones, approximately 86% of which appear only once. Sequencing was performed on blood, taken from a patient treated with checkpoint blockade. Receptor source: a human donor with melanoma.

V gene TRBV14 combines with J gene TRBJ2-1; the D is unclear. Germline V gene sequence: CDR1 SGHDN, CDR2 FVKESK. The germline V and J ends were trimmed by 4 bases and 4 bases, with 20 bases remaining between them. The length of the CDR3 is 17 residues. Written as DNA, the CDR3 is TGTGCCAGCAGCCCTATAATCGGCCTCTCGACGTACAATGAGCAGTTCTTC. This gives the protein CASSPIIGLSTYNEQFF.

The chain uses TRBV28 and TRBJ1-2, with TRBD1 identical over 9 bases. The length of the CDR3 is 14 residues. Per the germline V gene, CDR1 is MDHEN and CDR2 is SYDVKM. V lost 8 bases and J lost 2; bases outside the gene matches: 6. CDR3 sequence reads: CASFLGQGNYGYTF. DNA of the CDR3: TGTGCCAGCTTCTTAGGACAGGGGAACTATGGCTACACCTTC.